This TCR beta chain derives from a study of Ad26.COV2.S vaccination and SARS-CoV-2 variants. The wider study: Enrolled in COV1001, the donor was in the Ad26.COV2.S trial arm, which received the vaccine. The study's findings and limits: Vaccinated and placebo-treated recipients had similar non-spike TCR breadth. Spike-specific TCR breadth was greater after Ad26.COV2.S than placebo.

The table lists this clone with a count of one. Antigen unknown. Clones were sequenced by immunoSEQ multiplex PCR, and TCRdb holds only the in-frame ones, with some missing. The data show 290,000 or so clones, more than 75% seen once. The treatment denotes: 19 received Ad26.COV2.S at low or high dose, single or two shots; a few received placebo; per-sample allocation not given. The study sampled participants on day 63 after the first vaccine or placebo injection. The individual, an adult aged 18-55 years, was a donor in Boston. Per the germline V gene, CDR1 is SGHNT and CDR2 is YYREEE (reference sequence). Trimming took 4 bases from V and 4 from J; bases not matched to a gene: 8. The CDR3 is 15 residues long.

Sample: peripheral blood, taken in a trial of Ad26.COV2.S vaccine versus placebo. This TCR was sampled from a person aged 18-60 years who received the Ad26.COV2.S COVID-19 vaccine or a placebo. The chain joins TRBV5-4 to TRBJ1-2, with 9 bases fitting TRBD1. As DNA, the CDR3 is TGTGCCAGCAGCCCCTGGGACAGGGAGGTCTATGGCTACACCTTC. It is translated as CASSPWDREVYGYTF.